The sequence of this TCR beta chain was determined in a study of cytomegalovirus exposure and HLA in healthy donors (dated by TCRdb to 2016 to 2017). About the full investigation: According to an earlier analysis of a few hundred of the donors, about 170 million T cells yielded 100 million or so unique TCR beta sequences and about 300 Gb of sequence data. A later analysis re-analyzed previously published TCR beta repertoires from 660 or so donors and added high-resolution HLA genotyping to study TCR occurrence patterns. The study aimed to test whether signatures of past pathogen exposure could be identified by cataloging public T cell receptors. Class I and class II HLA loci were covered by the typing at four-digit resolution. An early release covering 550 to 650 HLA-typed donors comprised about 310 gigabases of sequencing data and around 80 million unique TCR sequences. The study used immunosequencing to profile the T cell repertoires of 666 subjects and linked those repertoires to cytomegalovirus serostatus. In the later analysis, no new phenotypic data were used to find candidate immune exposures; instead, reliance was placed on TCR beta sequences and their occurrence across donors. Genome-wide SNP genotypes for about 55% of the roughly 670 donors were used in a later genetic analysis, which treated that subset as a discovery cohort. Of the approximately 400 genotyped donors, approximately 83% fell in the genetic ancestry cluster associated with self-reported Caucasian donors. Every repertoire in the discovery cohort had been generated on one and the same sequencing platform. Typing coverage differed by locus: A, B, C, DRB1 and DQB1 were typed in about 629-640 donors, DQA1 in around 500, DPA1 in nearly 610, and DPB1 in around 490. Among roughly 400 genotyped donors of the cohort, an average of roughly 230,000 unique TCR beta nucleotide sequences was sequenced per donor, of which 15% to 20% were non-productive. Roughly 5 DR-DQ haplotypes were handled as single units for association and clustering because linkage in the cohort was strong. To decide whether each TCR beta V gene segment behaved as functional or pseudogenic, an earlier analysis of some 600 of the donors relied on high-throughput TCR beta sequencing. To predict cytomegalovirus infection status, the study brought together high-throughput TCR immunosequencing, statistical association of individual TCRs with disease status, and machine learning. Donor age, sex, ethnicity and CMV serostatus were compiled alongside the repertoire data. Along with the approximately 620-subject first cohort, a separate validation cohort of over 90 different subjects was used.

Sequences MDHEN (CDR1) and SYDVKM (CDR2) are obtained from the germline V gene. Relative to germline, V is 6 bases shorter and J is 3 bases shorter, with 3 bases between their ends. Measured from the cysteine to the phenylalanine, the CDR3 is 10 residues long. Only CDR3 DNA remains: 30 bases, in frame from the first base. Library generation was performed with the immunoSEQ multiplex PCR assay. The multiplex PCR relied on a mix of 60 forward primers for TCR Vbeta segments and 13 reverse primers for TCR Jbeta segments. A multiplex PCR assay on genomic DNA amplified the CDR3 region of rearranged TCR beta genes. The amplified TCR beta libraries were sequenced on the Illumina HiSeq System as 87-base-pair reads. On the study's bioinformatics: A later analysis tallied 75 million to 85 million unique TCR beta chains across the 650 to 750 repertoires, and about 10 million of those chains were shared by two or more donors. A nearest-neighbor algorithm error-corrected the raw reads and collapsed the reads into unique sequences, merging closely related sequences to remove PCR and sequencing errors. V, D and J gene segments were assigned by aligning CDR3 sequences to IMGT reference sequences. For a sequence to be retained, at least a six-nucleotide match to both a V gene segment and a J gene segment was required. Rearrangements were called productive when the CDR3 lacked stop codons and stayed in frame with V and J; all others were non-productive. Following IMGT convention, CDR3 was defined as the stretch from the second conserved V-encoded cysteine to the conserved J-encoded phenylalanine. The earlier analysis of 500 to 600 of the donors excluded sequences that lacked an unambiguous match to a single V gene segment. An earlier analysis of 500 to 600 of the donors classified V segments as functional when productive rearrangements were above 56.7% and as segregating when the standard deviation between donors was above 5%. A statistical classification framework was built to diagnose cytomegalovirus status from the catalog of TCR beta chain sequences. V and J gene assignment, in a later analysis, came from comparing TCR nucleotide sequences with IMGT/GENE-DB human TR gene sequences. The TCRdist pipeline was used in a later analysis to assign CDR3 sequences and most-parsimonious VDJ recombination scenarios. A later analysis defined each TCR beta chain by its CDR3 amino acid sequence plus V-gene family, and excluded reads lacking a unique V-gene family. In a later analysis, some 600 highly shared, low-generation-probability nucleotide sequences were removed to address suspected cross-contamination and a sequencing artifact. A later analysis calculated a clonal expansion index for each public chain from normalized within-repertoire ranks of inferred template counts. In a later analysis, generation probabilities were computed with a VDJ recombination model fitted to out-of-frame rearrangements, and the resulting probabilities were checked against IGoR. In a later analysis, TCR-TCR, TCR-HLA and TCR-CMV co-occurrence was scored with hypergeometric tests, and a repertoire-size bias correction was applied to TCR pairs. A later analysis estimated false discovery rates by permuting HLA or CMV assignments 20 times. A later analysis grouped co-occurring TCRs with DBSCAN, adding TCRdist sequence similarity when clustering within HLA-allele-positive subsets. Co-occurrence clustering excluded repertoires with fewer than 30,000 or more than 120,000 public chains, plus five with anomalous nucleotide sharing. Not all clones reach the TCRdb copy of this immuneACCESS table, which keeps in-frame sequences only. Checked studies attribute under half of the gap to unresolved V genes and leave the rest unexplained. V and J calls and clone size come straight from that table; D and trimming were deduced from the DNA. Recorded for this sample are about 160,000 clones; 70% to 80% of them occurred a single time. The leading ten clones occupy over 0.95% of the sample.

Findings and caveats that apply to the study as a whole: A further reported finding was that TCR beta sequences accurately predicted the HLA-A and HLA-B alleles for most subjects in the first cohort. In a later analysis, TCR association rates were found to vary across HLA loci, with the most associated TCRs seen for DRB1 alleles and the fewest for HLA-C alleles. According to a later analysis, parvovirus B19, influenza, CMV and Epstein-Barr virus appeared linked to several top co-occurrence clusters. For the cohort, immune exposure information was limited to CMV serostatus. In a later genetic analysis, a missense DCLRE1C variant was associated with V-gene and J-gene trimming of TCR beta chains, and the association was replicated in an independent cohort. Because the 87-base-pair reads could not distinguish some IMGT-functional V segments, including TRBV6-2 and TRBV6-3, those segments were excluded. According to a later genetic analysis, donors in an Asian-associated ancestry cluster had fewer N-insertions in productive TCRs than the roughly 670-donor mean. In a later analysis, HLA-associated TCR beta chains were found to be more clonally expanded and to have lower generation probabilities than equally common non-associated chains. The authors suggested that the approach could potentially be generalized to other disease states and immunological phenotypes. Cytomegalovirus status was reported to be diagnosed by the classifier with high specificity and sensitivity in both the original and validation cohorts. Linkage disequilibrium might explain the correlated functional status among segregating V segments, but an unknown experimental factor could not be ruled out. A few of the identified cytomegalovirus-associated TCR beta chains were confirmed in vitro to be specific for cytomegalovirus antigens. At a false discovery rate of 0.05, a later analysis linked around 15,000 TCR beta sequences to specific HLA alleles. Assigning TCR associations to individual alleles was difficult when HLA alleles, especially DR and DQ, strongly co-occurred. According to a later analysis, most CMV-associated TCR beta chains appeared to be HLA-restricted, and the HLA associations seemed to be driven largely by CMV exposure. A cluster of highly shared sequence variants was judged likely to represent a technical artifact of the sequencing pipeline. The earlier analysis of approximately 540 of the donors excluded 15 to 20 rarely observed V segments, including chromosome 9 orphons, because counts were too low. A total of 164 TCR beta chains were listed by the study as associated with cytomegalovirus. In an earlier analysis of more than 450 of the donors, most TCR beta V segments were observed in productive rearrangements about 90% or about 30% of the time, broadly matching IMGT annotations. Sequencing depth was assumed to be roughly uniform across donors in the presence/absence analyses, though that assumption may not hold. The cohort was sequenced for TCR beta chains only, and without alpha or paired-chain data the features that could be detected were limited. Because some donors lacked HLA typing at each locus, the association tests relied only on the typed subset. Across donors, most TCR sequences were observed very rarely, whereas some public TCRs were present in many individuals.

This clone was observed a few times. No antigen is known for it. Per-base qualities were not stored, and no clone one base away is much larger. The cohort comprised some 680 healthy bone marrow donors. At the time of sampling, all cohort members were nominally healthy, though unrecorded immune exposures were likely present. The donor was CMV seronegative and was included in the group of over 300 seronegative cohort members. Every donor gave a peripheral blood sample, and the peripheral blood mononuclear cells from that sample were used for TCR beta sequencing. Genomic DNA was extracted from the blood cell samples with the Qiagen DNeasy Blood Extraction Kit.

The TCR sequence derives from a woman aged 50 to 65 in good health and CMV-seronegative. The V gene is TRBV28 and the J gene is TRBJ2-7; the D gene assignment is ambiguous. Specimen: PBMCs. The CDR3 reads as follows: CASSYYEQYF. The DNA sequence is TGTGCCAGCAGCTACTACGAGCAGTACTTC.